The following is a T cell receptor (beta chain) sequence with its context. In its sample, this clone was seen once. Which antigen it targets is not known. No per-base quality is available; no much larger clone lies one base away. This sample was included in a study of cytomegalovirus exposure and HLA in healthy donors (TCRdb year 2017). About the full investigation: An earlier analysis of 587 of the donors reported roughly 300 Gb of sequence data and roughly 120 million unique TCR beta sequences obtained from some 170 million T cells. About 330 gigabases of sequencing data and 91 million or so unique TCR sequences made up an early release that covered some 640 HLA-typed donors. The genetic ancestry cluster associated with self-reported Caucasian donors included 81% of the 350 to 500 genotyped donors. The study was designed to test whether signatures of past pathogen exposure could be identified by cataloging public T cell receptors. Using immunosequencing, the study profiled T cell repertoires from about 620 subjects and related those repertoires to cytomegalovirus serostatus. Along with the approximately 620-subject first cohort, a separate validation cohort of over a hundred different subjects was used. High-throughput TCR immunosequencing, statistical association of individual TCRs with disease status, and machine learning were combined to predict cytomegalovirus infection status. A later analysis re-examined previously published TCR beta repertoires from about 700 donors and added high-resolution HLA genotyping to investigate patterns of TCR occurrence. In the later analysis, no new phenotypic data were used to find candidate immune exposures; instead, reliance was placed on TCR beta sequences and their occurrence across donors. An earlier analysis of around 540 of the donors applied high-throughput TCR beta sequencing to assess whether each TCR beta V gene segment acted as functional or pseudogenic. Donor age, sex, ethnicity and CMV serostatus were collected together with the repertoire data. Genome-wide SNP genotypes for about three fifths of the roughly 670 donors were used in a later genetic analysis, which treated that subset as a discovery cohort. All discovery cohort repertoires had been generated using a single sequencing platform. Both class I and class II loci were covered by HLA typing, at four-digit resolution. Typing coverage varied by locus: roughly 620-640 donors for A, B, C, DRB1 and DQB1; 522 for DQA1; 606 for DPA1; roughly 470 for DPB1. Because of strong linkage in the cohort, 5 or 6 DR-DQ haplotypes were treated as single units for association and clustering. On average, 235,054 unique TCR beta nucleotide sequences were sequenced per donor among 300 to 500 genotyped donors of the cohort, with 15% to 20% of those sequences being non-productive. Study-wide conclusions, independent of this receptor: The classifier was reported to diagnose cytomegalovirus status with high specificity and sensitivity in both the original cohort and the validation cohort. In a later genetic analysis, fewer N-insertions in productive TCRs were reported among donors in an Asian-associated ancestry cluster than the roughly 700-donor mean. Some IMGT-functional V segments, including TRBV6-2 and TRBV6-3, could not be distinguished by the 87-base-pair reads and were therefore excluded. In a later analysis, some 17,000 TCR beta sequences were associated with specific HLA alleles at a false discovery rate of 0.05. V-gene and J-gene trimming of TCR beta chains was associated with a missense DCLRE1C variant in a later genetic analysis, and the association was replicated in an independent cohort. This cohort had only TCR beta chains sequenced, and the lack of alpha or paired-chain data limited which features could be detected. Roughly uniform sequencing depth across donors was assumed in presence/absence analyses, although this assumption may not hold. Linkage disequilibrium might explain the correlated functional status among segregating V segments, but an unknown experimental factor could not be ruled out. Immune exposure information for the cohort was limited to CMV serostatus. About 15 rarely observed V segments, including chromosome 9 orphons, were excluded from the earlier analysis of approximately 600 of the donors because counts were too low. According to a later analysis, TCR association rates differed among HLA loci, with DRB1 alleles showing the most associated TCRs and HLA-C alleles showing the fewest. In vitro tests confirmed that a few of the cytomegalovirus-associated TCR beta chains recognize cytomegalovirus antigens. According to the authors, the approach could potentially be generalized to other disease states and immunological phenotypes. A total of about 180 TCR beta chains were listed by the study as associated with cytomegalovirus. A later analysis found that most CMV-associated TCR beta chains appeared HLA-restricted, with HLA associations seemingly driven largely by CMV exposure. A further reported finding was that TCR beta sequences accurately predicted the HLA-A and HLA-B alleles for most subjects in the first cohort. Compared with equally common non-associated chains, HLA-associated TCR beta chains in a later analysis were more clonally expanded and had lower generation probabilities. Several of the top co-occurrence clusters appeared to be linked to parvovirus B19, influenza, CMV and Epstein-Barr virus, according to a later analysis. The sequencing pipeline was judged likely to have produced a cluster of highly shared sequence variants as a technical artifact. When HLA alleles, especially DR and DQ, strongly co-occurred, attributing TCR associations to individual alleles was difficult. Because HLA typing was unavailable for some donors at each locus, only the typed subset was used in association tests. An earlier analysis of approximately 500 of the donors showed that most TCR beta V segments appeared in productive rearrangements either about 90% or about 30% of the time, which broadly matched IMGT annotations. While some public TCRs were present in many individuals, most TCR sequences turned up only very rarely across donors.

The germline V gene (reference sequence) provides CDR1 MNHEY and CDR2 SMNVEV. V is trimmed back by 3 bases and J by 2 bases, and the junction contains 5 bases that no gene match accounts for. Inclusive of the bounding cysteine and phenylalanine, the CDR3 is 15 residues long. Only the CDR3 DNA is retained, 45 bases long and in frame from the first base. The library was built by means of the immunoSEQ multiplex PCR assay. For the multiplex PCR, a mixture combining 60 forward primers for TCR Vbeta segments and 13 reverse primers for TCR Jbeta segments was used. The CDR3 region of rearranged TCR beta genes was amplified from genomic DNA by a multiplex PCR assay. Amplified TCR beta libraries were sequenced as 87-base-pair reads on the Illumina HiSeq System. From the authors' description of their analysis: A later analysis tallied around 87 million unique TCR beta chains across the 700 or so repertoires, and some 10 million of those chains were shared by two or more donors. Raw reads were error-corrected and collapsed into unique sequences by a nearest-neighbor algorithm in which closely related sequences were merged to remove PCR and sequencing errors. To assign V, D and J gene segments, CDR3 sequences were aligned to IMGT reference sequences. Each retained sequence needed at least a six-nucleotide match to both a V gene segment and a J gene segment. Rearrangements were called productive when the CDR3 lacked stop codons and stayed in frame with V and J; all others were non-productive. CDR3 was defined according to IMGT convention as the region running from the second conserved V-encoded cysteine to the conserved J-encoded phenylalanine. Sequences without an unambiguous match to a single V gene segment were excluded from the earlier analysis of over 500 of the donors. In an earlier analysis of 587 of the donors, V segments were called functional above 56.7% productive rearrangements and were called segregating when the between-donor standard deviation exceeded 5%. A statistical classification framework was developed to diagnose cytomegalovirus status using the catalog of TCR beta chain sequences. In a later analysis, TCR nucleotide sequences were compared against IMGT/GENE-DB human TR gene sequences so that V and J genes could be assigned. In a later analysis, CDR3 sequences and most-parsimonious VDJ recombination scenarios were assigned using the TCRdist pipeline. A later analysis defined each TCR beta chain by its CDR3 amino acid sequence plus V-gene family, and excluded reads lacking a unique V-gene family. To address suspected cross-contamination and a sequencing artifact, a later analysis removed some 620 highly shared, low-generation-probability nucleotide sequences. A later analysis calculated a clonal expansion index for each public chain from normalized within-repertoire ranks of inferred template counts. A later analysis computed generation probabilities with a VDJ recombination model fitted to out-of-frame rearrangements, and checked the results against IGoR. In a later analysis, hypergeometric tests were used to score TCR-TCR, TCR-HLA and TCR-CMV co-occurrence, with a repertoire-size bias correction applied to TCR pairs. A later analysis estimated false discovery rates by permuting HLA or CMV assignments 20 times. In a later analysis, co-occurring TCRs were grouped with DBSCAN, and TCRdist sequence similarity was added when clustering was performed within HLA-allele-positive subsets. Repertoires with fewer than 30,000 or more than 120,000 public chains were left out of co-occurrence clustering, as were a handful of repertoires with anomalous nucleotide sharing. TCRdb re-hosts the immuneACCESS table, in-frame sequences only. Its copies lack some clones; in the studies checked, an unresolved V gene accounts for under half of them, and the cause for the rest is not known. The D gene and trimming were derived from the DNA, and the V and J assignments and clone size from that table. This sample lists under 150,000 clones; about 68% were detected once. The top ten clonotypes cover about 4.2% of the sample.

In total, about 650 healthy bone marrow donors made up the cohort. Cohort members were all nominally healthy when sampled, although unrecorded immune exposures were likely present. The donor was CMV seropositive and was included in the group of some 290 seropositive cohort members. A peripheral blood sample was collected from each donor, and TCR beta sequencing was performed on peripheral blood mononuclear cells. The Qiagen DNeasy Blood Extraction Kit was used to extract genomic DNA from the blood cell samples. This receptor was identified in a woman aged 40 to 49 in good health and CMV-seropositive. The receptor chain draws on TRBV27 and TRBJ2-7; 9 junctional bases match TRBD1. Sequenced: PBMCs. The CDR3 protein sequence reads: CASSFSGTGPYEQYF. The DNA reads TGTGCCAGCAGTTTCTCCGGGACAGGGCCCTACGAGCAGTACTTC.